This T cell receptor (beta chain) was sequenced in a study of response to subunit inactivated influenza vaccine. Concerning this clonotype: Its antigen remains unidentified.

Germline lookup yields CDR1 DFQATT and CDR2 SNEGSKA (reference sequence). The CDR3 has 16 amino acids. With 3 bases removed from V and 1 base from J, the gap between germline ends came to 17 bases. A single record per CDR3 protein comes from TCRdb applying MiXCR to the RT-PCR reads. This sample has about 800,000 distinct CDR3 sequences, with less than 25% found just once. Study conclusions and caveats: Every seasonal influenza vaccination brings in few new T cells, the authors suggested.

This sequence was found in a man in his forties or fifties who received an inactivated influenza vaccine. V gene TRBV20-1 combines with J gene TRBJ2-3, with no clear D. Sequences were derived from PBMCs from blood, sampled 4 to 6 days after vaccination. The chain's CDR3 is CSASSLGSVRTDTQYF. In DNA, the CDR3 is TGCAGTGCTAGCTCACTGGGCTCCGTCCGCACAGATACGCAGTATTTT.